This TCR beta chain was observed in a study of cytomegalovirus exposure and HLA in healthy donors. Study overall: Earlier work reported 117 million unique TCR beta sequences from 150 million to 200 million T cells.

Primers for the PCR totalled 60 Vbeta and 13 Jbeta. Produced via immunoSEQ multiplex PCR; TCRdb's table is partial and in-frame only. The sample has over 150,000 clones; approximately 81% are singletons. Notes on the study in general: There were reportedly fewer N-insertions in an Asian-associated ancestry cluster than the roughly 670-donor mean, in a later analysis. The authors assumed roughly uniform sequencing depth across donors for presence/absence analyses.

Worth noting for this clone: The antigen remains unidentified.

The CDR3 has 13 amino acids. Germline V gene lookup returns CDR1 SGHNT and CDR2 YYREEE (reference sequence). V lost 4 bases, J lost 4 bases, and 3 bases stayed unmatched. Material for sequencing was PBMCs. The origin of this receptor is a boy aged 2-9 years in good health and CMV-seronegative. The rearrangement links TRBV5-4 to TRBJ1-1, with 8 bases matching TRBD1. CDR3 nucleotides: TGTGCCAGCAGCGCTACAGGGGGCACTGAAGCTTTCTTT. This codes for CASSATGGTEAFF.